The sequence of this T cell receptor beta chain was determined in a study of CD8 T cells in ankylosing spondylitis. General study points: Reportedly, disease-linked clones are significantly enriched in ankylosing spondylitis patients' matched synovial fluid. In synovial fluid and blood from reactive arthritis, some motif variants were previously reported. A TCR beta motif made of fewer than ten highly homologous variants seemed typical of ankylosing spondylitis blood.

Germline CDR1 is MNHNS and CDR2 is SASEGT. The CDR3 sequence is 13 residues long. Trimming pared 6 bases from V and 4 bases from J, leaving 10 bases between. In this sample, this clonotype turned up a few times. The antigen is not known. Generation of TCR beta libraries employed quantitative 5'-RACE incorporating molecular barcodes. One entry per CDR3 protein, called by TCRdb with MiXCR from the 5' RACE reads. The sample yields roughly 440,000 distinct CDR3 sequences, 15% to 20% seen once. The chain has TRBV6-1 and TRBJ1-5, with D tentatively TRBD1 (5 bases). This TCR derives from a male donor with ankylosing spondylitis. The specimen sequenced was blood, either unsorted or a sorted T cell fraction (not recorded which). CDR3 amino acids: CASRRDPNQPQHF. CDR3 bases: TGTGCCAGCAGGAGGGACCCAAATCAGCCCCAGCATTTT.